A selection of T cell receptor beta chains follows, all from one sample in a study of cytomegalovirus exposure and HLA in healthy donors. TCRdb keeps only in-frame clones here, not all; method: immunoSEQ multiplex PCR. The table records about 120,000 clones, roughly three quarters of them present only once. Sequencing input: PBMCs. All receptors derive from a young man in good health and CMV-seropositive. The CDR3 runs from the conserved cysteine through the conserved F or W. Fields, in order: V gene, J gene, CDR3 length, CDR3 protein.

TRBV6-5,TRBJ1-2,11,CASCRQGAYTF
TRBV19,TRBJ2-7,16,CASSSDPGGLTHEQYF
TRBV30,TRBJ1-2,14,CAWSVGLAGYGYTF
TRBV7-9,TRBJ2-7,11,CASSKLDEQYF
TRBV6-5,TRBJ2-5,13,CASRPQALGTQYF
TRBV28,TRBJ2-3,16,CASSSGTQTSTDTQYF
TRBV5-5,TRBJ1-2,12,CATKGASDGYTF
TRBV25-1,TRBJ2-7,12,CASSAGQVIEYF
TRBV7-2,TRBJ2-4,18,CASSLGVTSGRKKNIQYF
TRBV6-5,TRBJ2-3,14,CASSYKGEADTQYF
TRBV28,TRBJ2-5,14,CASGPRWGGETQYF
TRBV10-3,TRBJ2-7,16,CAISEPGTGGGYEQYF
TRBV7-9,TRBJ2-5,16,CASSYRRIANQETQYF
TRBV27,TRBJ2-3,14,CASSFQGRTDTQYF
TRBV6-5,TRBJ2-7,13,CASSPAARYEQYF
TRBV5-8,TRBJ2-3,15,CASSVTGMSTDTQYF
TRBV15,TRBJ2-5,16,CATSRDTLAGSATQYF
TRBV10-1,TRBJ2-3,20,CASRTPGLAGLVTSTDTQYF
TRBV4-1,TRBJ1-4,15,CASSQLTDRFEKLFF
TRBV14,TRBJ2-5,14,CASSPRTGRETQYF
TRBV9,TRBJ2-1,16,CASSVGLAATENEQFF
TRBV7-8,TRBJ1-1,14,CASSLRVPATEAFF
TRBV7-9,TRBJ2-7,16,CASSFIRTGGNYEQYF
TRBV7-2,TRBJ2-2,13,CASSPRVTGELFF